This T cell receptor beta chain stems from a study of T cell responses to AZD1222 COVID-19 vaccine (dated by TCRdb to the early 2020s). About the study as a whole: Because spike-specific TCR depth and breadth did not differ between the two schedules, AZD1222 recipients who got a second dose at roughly 4 weeks were pooled with those who got a second dose at roughly 12 weeks. TCR sequencing covered fewer than 250 trial participants: approximately 200 given two doses of AZD1222 and 26 given two doses of MenACWY control vaccine. Trial participants were enrolled by age into subgroups of 18-55, 56-69 and 70-plus years, and around 150, 28 and 57 TCR-sequenced participants, respectively, were included in these subgroups. Broader findings and caveats from the paper: Conclusions about previously exposed vaccinees are limited because only five to seven AZD1222 recipients were SARS-CoV-2 seropositive at baseline. Participants were mostly white British and included more females than males, and it was suggested by the authors that clonal diversity may have been underestimated. Because no day 14 peak-response samples were available, the repertoires could be characterized only after the peak T cell response. The whole spike protein was spanned by vaccine-associated CD4 TCRs, and dominant responses were seen in regions 160-218 and 743-854. Reportedly, close to half of the unique spike-specific TCRs recognized epitopes lying outside the regions that are mutated in the B.1.351 and B.1.1.7 variants. In the small 56-69-year group, the increase in depth fell short of significance, most likely because of low power. After two AZD1222 doses, spike-specific TCR breadth and depth were significantly higher than at day 0 and than in MenACWY recipients.

Looking up the germline V gene yields CDR1 KGHDR and CDR2 SFDVKD. V and J are truncated by 11 bases and 5 bases respectively, leaving an intervening sequence of 21 bases. The cysteine opens and the phenylalanine closes a CDR3 of 15 amino acids. Just the 45-base CDR3 DNA is kept, in frame starting at base 1. This clone has only one observation. The antigen this receptor binds is unknown. No much larger clone is present one base from it, and per-base qualities are unavailable. The time point tag for this specimen amounts to: baseline before first vaccination. The vaccinee samples were drawn from two UK trials, COV001 and COV002, one of which was a single-blind randomized controlled phase 2/3 trial testing AZD1222 (ChAdOx1 nCoV-19) in healthy adults. For TCRbeta chain sequencing, PBMC samples from trial participants were taken at day 0 and at day 28 after the second dose. The CDR3 regions of human TCRbeta chains were analyzed by immunosequencing. From the authors' description of their analysis: Repertoire TCRs were checked for matches against a reference library of SARS-CoV-2-specific TCRs that had been generated using the MIRA antigen-specificity platform. Breadth meant the fraction of unique TCRs that were SARS-CoV-2-associated, whereas depth meant the fraction of total T cells that were SARS-CoV-2-associated. Using the MIRA data, every spike-specific TCR was mapped to the spike region that the TCR reacted to and assigned to either a CD4 or a CD8 class. Log10-transformed breadth and depth values were compared by one-way ANOVA with Sidak's multiple comparisons tests. TCRdb stores this immuneACCESS table with in-frame sequences only. Part of the clones is absent; in the studies checked, under half of the shortfall reflects unresolved V genes, and no reason is known for the rest. The V and J calls and clone size were taken over from that table, and D and trimming were inferred from the DNA. Recorded for this sample are around 81,000 clones; about 82% of them occurred a single time. Clones ranked in the top ten supply 2.5% to 3% of the sample.

The receptor chain draws on TRBV24-1 and TRBJ1-3; possibly the D gene is TRBD1, per 5 matching bases. This clonotype was obtained from an adult in good health. The sequenced sample was peripheral blood, obtained on day 0 of AZD1222 vaccination. The CDR3 region has the sequence CAITRGRSRRNTIYF. Here is the DNA: TGTGCCATCACCCGGGGCAGATCGCGCAGAAACACCATATATTTT.